Given below is one TCR beta chain in context. Its target is not known. The sample belongs to a study of cytomegalovirus exposure and HLA in healthy donors. Study-level findings and limits: In a later analysis, most CMV-associated TCR beta chains appeared HLA-restricted. Donor immune exposure was known only as CMV serostatus.

13 Jbeta primers and 60 Vbeta primers were used for the PCR. The protocol was immunoSEQ multiplex PCR, while the TCRdb copy is restricted to in-frame clones and leaves out a portion. The sample consists of about 160,000 clones, roughly 85% of them appearing once. This CDR3 contains 17 residues. V lost 5 bases and J lost 3, with 22 bases in between. Looked up from germline, CDR1 is MGHRA and CDR2 is YSYEKL. Every donor was a healthy person donating bone marrow. Though probably carrying unrecorded immune exposures, donors were nominally healthy at sampling. The sample taken for sequencing was PBMCs. The receptor comes from a woman in her 50s in good health and CMV-seronegative. This chain links TRBV4-1 with TRBJ1-1; no reliable D call. The CDR3 region is CASSFKREGPLDTEAFF. CDR3 sequence (DNA): TGCGCCAGCAGCTTTAAACGGGAGGGCCCCTTGGACACTGAAGCTTTCTTT.